A single sample gave rise to the 9 T cell receptor beta chains below, sequenced in a study of CD8+CD57+ T cells in acquired aplastic anemia. Sequenced patients had shown CD8+CD57+ cell expansion by flow cytometry. Both TCR beta VDJ combination and CDR3 sequence profiling were carried out. Genomic DNA was the template for this profiling. TCRdb re-derived calls from the reads in MiXCR, one entry per CDR3 protein. The profile shows approximately 170,000 distinct CDR3 sequences, approximately 44% of them singletons. Sequenced material: sorted CD4+, CD8+, or CD8+CD57+ T cells (not recorded which) from PBMCs. Receptor source: a human donor with aplastic anemia.

This clonotype appeared a few times. The J gene is TRBJ2-1, the V gene TRBV18, with 12 bases matching TRBD2. V lost 3 bases, J lost 5 bases, and 2 bases stayed unmatched. The CDR3 has 15 residues. Per the germline V gene, CDR1 is KGHSH and CDR2 is LQKENI. CDR3 amino acids: CASSPTSGGNNEQFF. The DNA for the CDR3 is TGTGCCAGCTCACCGACTAGCGGGGGAAACAATGAGCAGTTCTTC. Using reference TRBV18 and TRBJ2-1 for the parts outside the CDR3, the full variable domain is NAGVMQNPRHLVRRRGQEARLRCSPMKGHSHVYWYRQLPEEGLKFMVYLQKENIIDESGMPKERFSAEFPKEGPSILRIQQVVRGDSAAYFCASSPTSGGNNEQFFGPGTRLTVL.

The gene calls are TRBV19 and TRBJ1-2; D not resolved. Trimming removed 3 bases from V and 7 bases from J, with 6 bases in between. The CDR3 runs 11 residues. Germline-derived CDR1 and CDR2 are LNHDA and SQIVND (reference sequence). CDR3 sequence (DNA): TGTGCCAGTAGTATTCAAGGTGGCTACACCTTC. Protein product: CASSIQGGYTF.

The chain links TRBV18 to TRBJ2-2; the match to TRBD1 covers 8 bases. Germline V gene lookup returns CDR1 KGHSH and CDR2 LQKENI. The CDR3 has 15 amino acids. J gave up 6 bases and V 4 bases, and 7 bases lay outside the gene matches. Here the CDR3 reads CASSQDREMSGELFF. In nucleotides, the CDR3 is TGTGCCAGCTCACAGGACAGGGAGATGTCCGGGGAGCTGTTTTTT. The whole variable domain, filled in from reference TRBV18 and TRBJ2-2, reads NAGVMQNPRHLVRRRGQEARLRCSPMKGHSHVYWYRQLPEEGLKFMVYLQKENIIDESGMPKERFSAEFPKEGPSILRIQQVVRGDSAAYFCASSQDREMSGELFFGEGSRLTVL.

This clonotype has at least ten counts. This sequence joins TRBV6-1 and TRBJ2-5; 11 nucleotides agree with TRBD2. The CDR3 is 14 residues long. CDR1 and CDR2 from the germline V gene are MNHNS and SASEGT. The junction had 9 bases not matched to a gene; V was cut back by 10 bases and J by 5 bases. The CDR3 DNA sequence: TGTGCCACCGATCGGGCTAGCGGGGGGGAGACCCAGTACTTC. Translation gives CATDRASGGETQYF.

This chain uses TRBV5-1 with TRBJ1-3; D perhaps matches TRBD1 (5 bases). Germline lookup yields CDR1 SGHRS and CDR2 YFSETQ. The length of the CDR3 is 14 residues. Trimming cost V 5 bases and J 0 bases, with 9 bases left between them. The chain's CDR3 is CASSQGASGNTIYF. The CDR3, as DNA: TGCGCCAGCAGTCAGGGCGCCTCTGGAAACACCATATATTTT. The full variable domain, with the rest looked up from reference TRBV5-1 and TRBJ1-3, is KAGVTQTPRYLIKTRGQQVTLSCSPISGHRSVSWYQQTPGQGLQFLFEYFSETQRNKGNFPGRFSGRQFSNSRSEMNVSTLELGDSALYLCASSQGASGNTIYFGEGSWLTVV.

The chain couples TRBV7-9 to TRBJ2-7; D ambiguous. CDR3 length equals 13 residues. Per germline, CDR1 SEHNR and CDR2 FQNEAQ (reference sequence). V was trimmed by 0 bases and J by 5 bases, leaving 8 bases between them. The CDR3 is CASSLASGDEQYF. In DNA form, the CDR3 reads TGTGCCAGCAGCTTAGCGAGTGGGGACGAGCAGTACTTC.

This clonotype was observed many times. The V and J genes are TRBV12-3 or TRBV12-4 and TRBJ2-5; either TRBD1 or TRBD2 may supply D (5 bases each). V lost 3 bases to trimming and J lost 4 bases, with 9 bases between them. This CDR3 contains 13 residues. The CDR3 is CASSFQRGETQYF. Written as DNA, the CDR3 is TGTGCCAGCAGTTTCCAGAGGGGAGAGACCCAGTACTTC.

This chain links TRBV10-3 with TRBJ1-5; D remains ambiguous. Germline CDR1 and CDR2: ENHRY and SYGVKD. The length of the CDR3 is 13 residues. V lost 5 bases and J 10 bases, leaving 15 bases between the germline ends. The CDR3 DNA reads TGTGCCATCAGTTTTGCGGTCAGAGGACCCCAGCATTTT. This sequence encodes CAISFAVRGPQHF.

This clonotype appeared a few times. The chain joins TRBV3-1 to TRBJ1-1; 9 bases map to TRBD1. Looked up from germline, CDR1 is LGHDT and CDR2 is YNNKEL (reference sequence). This CDR3 is built from 14 residues. V dropped 5 bases and J dropped 4; count of bases not matched to a gene: 5. The CDR3: CASSGTGGVTEAFF. In DNA form, the CDR3 reads TGTGCCAGCAGCGGTACAGGGGGCGTCACTGAAGCTTTCTTT.